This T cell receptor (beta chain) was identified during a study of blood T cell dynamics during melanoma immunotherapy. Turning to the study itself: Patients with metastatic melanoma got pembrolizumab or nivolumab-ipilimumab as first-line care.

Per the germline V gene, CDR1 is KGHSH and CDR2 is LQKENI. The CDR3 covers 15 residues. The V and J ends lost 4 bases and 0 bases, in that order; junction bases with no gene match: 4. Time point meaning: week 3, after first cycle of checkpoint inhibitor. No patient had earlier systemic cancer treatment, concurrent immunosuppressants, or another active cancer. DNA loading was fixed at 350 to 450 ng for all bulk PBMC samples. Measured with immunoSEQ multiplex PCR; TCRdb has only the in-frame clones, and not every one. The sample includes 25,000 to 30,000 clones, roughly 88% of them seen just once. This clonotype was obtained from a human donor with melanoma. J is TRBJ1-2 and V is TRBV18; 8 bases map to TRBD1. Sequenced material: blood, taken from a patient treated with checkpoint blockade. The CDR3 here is CASSLQGQANYGYTF. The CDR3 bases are TGTGCCAGCTCACTACAGGGACAGGCTAACTATGGCTACACCTTC.